Described below is a single T cell receptor (beta chain) sequence and its context. The target antigen is unknown. TCRdb re-called the 5' RACE reads with MiXCR, one entry per CDR3 protein. Of about 530,000 distinct CDR3 sequences detected, approximately 20% appear once; the ten largest clones hold roughly 0.5%. The sample is drawn from a study of identical twins. Study results and limitations: With beta out-of-frame sequences, excess sharing by twins was weaker. Potential partial confounding of zero-insertion analyses by invariant MAIT and iNKT cells was noted.

This same sample was also taken into another study, of yellow fever vaccine responses in identical twins. That report notes: Reportedly, twins' vaccine T cell responses looked partly convergent and partly personalized.

The sequencing input was CD4+ T cells sorted from blood. This TCR came from a woman in her late teens or twenties in good health.

The CDR3 sequence is CASSSFQAGELFF. CDR3 DNA: TGTGCCAGCAGCTCCTTCCAGGCCGGGGAGCTGTTTTTT. This sequence joins TRBV5-4 and TRBJ2-2; D uncertain. The germline V gene has CDR1 SGHNT and CDR2 YYREEE (reference sequence). V was clipped by 3 bases and J by 6 bases, with 9 bases between them. The length of the CDR3 is 13 residues.